This is a list of T cell receptor beta chains from one sample in a study of tumor-infiltrating lymphocytes in primary liver carcinoma. Via MiXCR, TCRdb re-called the multiplex PCR reads, giving one row per CDR3 protein. The sample has almost 200,000 distinct CDR3 sequences, roughly 61% seen once. The sample taken for sequencing was peripheral blood. The receptors derive from a woman in her fifties or sixties with primary liver carcinoma and hepatitis B virus infection. Each CDR3 is given with its conserved first and last residue. D genes are given only for firm matches. Clone size appears in some rows only: once, few, many, or a class for an expanded clone.

many	.	TRBV12-3/TRBV12-4	13	TRBJ1-5	CASSWAGDQPQHF	TGTGCCAGCAGTTGGGCAGGGGACCAGCCCCAGCATTTT
.	TRBD1	TRBV4-1	16	TRBJ2-3	CASSHPRQGAADTQYF	TGCGCCAGCAGCCACCCAAGACAGGGGGCGGCAGATACGCAGTATTTT
.	.	TRBV7-9	14	TRBJ2-1	CASSLSLTPSEQFF	TGTGCCAGCAGCTTATCGTTAACCCCTAGTGAGCAGTTCTTC
.	.	TRBV11-3	14	TRBJ2-7	CVSSPYTTPYEQYF	TGTGTAAGCAGCCCATATACGACCCCCTACGAGCAGTACTTC
.	.	TRBV11-2	17	TRBJ2-4	CVSSLRTAWGAKNIQYF	TGTGTCAGCAGCTTACGTACAGCTTGGGGCGCCAAAAACATTCAATACTTC
once	.	TRBV15	16	TRBJ2-3	CATSVGQGSGTDTQYF	TGTGCCACCAGCGTAGGACAAGGGAGCGGTACAGATACGCAGTATTTT
.	TRBD2	TRBV28	16	TRBJ2-5	CASRGPGLAEQETQCF	TGTGCCAGCAGAGGCCCGGGACTAGCGGAACAAGAGACCCAGTGCTTC
once	TRBD2	TRBV11-2	15	TRBJ2-5	CANSFVTSGQETQYF	TGTGCCAACAGCTTTGTGACTAGCGGACAAGAGACCCAGTACTTC
.	.	TRBV11-2	15	TRBJ1-2	CASSLGAANLHGYTF	TGTGCCAGCAGCCTCGGGGCGGCCAATCTCCATGGCTACACCTTC
.	.	TRBV12-3/TRBV12-4	17	TRBJ2-2	CASSGGQIGRPAGELFF	TGTGCCAGCAGCGGTGGACAGATTGGTCGTCCGGCCGGGGAGCTGTTTTTT
.	.	TRBV28	18	TRBJ2-1	CASSSASGEGGSYNEQFF	TGTGCCAGCAGTTCTGCCTCCGGGGAAGGCGGTTCCTACAATGAGCAGTTCTTC
.	.	TRBV11-2	14	TRBJ2-1	CTSSPGSRYREQFF	TGTACCAGCAGTCCGGGTTCGAGGTATAGGGAGCAGTTCTTC
.	TRBD1	TRBV6-1	15	TRBJ1-6	CASRDGQVIIHPLHF	TGTGCCAGCAGAGATGGACAGGTCATAATTCACCCCCTCCACTTT
.	.	TRBV11-2	16	TRBJ2-3	CASRTERAVGADTQYF	TGTGCCAGCCGCACAGAACGAGCGGTTGGCGCAGATACGCAGTATTTT
many	TRBD1	TRBV14	15	TRBJ2-3	CASSLTHRGSATQYF	TGTGCCAGCAGCCTTACCCACAGGGGTAGCGCTACGCAGTATTTT
.	.	TRBV11-3	14	TRBJ2-3	CASSLDMNIDTQYF	TGTGCCAGCAGCTTAGATATGAACATCGATACGCAGTATTTT
.	.	TRBV6-1	15	TRBJ1-2	CASSEIPQDLYDYTF	TGTGCCAGCAGTGAAATTCCACAGGATCTTTATGACTACACCTTC
.	TRBD1	TRBV28	15	TRBJ1-6	CASSFRQGVGSPLHF	TGTGCCAGCAGTTTCAGGCAGGGGGTGGGCTCACCCCTCCACTTT
.	.	TRBV4-1	15	TRBJ1-1	CASSPPGRVNTEAFF	TGCGCCAGCAGCCCCCCGGGGCGGGTTAACACTGAAGCTTTCTTT
.	TRBD1	TRBV5-6	14	TRBJ2-7	CVSWFRGRTYEQYF	TGCGTCAGCTGGTTCAGGGGGAGAACCTACGAGCAGTACTTC
once	.	TRBV6-1	14	TRBJ2-7	CATDKDSGGNEQYF	TGTGCCACGGATAAAGACTCGGGGGGCAACGAGCAGTACTTC
.	.	TRBV28	13	TRBJ1-3	CANVLTLGNTIYF	TGTGCCAACGTCTTAACCCTGGGAAACACCATATATTTT
.	.	TRBV10-3	15	TRBJ2-1	CAISDRPKGYNEHFF	TGTGCCATCAGTGACCGGCCGAAGGGCTACAATGAGCACTTCTTC
.	TRBD2	TRBV11-2	16	TRBJ2-3	CASSLRSSGSTYTQYF	TGTGCCAGCAGCCTACGGAGTAGCGGGAGCACATATACGCAGTATTTT
.	.	TRBV11-2	14	TRBJ2-5	CASQRRGVAETQYF	TGTGCCAGCCAGAGGAGGGGGGTAGCGGAGACCCAATACTTC
few	TRBD2	TRBV12-5	14	TRBJ2-1	CASGWGLAGNEQFF	TGTGCTAGTGGCTGGGGACTAGCAGGGAATGAGCAGTTCTTC
.	.	TRBV11-2	14	TRBJ2-7	CASSPTSWGYDQHF	TGTGCCAGCAGCCCTACTAGCTGGGGTTACGACCAGCACTTC
.	TRBD2	TRBV6-6	16	TRBJ2-3	CSSSYKGLARSDTQYF	TGTTCCAGCAGTTACAAAGGACTAGCGCGTTCAGATACGCAGTATTTT
.	TRBD1	TRBV11-2	17	TRBJ1-1	CASRPLDRALGNSEPFF	TGTGCCAGCAGACCCCTGGACAGGGCTTTGGGGAACTCTGAACCTTTCTTT
.	TRBD2	TRBV10-3	17	TRBJ2-1	CAISGRRGGPYYNEQFF	TGTGCCATCAGTGGCCGACGGGGGGGGCCATACTACAATGAGCAGTTCTTC
once	.	TRBV5-1	17	TRBJ2-5	CASSGIQGPRRGETQYF	TGCGCCAGCAGCGGAATACAGGGCCCTCGCCGGGGGGAGACCCAGTACTTC
.	TRBD1	TRBV11-3	15	TRBJ2-7	CASSLAGTASDEHYF	TGTGCCAGCAGCTTAGCGGGGACAGCGTCGGACGAGCACTACTTC
.	.	TRBV11-2	16	TRBJ2-7	CASTKTTLRTRYEQHF	TGTGCCAGCACCAAGACTACGCTGAGGACCAGGTACGAGCAGCACTTC
.	TRBD2	TRBV12-3/TRBV12-4	16	TRBJ2-3	CASSKGVAGFRYTQYF	TGTGCCAGCAGTAAGGGAGTAGCGGGTTTTAGATATACGCAGTATTTT